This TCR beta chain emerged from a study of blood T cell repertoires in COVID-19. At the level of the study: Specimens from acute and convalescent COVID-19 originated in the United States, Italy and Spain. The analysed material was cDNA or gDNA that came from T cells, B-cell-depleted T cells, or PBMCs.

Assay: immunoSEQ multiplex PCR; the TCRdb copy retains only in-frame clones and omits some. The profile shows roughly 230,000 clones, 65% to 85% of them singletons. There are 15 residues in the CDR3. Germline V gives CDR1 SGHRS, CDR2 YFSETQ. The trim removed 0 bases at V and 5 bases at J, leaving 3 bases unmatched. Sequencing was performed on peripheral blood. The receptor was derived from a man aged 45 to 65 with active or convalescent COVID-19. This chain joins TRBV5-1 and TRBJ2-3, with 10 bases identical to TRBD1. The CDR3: CASSLGGTGEDTQYF. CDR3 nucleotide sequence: TGCGCCAGCAGCTTGGGGGGGACAGGGGAAGATACGCAGTATTTT.